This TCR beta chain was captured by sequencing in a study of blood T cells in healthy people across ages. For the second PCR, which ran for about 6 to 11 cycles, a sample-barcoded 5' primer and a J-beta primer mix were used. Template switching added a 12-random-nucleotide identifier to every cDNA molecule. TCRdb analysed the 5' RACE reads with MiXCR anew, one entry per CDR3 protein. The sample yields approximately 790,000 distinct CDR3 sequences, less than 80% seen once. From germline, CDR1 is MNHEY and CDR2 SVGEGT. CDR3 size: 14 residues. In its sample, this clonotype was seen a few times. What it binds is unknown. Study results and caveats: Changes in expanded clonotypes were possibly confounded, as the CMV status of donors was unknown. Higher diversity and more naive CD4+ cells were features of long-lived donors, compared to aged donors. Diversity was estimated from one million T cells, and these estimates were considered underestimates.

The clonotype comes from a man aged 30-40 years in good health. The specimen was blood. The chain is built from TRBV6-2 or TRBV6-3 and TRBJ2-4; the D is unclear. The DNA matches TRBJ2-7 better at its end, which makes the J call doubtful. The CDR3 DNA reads TGTGCCAGCAGCGTTATTTTGGCAGCCTACGAGCAGTACTTC. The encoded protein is CASSVILAAYEQYF.